Listed below are T cell receptor beta chains from one sample, sequenced in a study of regulatory T cells in long-lasting Graves disease. TCRdb fed the multiplex PCR reads into MiXCR, producing one record per CDR3 protein. The repertoire has over 650,000 distinct CDR3 sequences, around 30% of them found once; the top ten carry around 40%. The sample here was peripheral blood mononuclear cells (PBMCs), taken when the disease was refractory, from a patient treated with antithyroid drugs. The receptors stem from a female donor with Graves disease. CDR3s include the opening cysteine and the closing phenylalanine or tryptophan. D genes are given only for firm matches. Size tells how often a clone was seen (once, few, many) or the class of an expanded clone, and some rows leave it out.

>TRBV12-3/TRBV12-4|.|.|TRBJ1-1
CASSESGTTMGTEAFF
TGTGCCAGCAGTGAGTCGGGGACGACCATGGGCACTGAAGCTTTCTTT
>TRBV27|few|.|TRBJ1-2
CASSLFRGFYGYTF
TGTGCCAGCAGTTTATTCAGGGGTTTCTATGGCTACACCTTC
>TRBV28|few|TRBD1|TRBJ1-1
CASSFGQGDTEAFF
TGTGCCAGCAGTTTCGGACAGGGGGACACTGAAGCTTTCTTT
>TRBV12-3/TRBV12-4|few|.|TRBJ1-5
CASSEVVGAVNQPQHF
TGTGCCAGCAGTGAGGTAGTGGGGGCTGTCAATCAGCCCCAGCATTTT
>TRBV6-1|.|.|TRBJ2-2
CASSTPSGSPNTGELFF
TGTGCCAGCAGCACCCCGAGCGGCAGCCCGAACACCGGGGAGCTGTTTTTT
>TRBV6-1|.|TRBD1|TRBJ2-7
CASSAGTGGPEQYF
TGTGCCAGCAGTGCCGGGACAGGGGGTCCCGAGCAGTACTTC
>TRBV3-1|.|TRBD1|TRBJ2-2
CASSRQGSVGELFF
TGTGCCAGCAGTCGACAGGGGTCGGTCGGGGAGCTGTTTTTT
>TRBV3-1|once|TRBD1|TRBJ2-2
CASSSRQGHSNGELFF
TGTGCCAGCAGCTCTCGACAGGGCCATTCAAACGGGGAGCTGTTTTTT
>TRBV6-1|.|.|TRBJ1-5
CASHGSGNQPQHF
TGTGCCAGCCATGGGTCGGGCAATCAGCCCCAGCATTTT
>TRBV6-1|.|.|TRBJ2-7
CASSEAGGGAKYHEQYF
TGTGCCAGCAGTGAAGCTGGAGGGGGGGCTAAATACCACGAGCAGTACTTC
>TRBV5-1|few|TRBD1|TRBJ1-1
CASRKGTGPNTEAFF
TGCGCCAGCAGGAAGGGGACAGGGCCGAACACTGAAGCTTTCTTT
>TRBV19|once|.|TRBJ2-5
CASSIDPPGAGGRAAQYF
TGTGCCAGTAGTATAGATCCCCCGGGAGCTGGCGGCCGGGCGGCCCAGTACTTC
>TRBV11-2|few|TRBD2|TRBJ2-5
CASSLWISGIQETQYF
TGTGCCAGCAGCTTATGGATTAGCGGGATTCAAGAGACCCAGTACTTC
>TRBV15|many|.|TRBJ2-7
CATSRDGGPPTDPYEQYF
TGTGCCACCAGCAGAGATGGGGGGCCCCCGACAGATCCCTACGAGCAGTACTTC
>TRBV30|.|.|TRBJ1-1
CAWRVGVNTEAFF
TGTGCCTGGAGGGTAGGTGTGAACACTGAAGCTTTCTTT
>TRBV7-9|.|.|TRBJ2-2
CASSPQVGELFF
TGTGCCAGCAGCCCTCAGGTCGGGGAGCTGTTTTTT
>TRBV10-3|.|TRBD1|TRBJ1-2
CAISRQGYGYTF
TGTGCCATCAGTCGACAGGGTTATGGCTACACCTTC
>TRBV7-2|.|TRBD1|TRBJ1-4
CASRSGQQNEKLFF
TGTGCCAGCAGATCGGGACAGCAGAATGAAAAACTGTTTTTT
>TRBV29-1|.|.|TRBJ2-1
CSVGRGGEQFF
TGCAGCGTTGGAAGGGGCGGTGAGCAGTTCTTC
>TRBV7-6|.|.|TRBJ2-7
CASSLGSRYEQYF
TGTGCCAGCAGCTTAGGTTCGCGCTACGAGCAGTACTTC
>TRBV5-1|.|.|TRBJ1-5
CASSLGVQRGQPQHF
TGCGCCAGCAGCCTGGGGGTACAGAGGGGACAGCCCCAGCATTTT
>TRBV11-2|.|.|TRBJ1-3
CASSRRTGNTIYF
TGTGCCAGCAGCAGGAGGACAGGAAACACCATATATTTT
>TRBV28|many|.|TRBJ1-2
CASSTRPPNYGYTF
TGTGCCAGCAGTACCCGTCCGCCGAACTATGGCTACACCTTC
>TRBV10-1|.|TRBD1|TRBJ1-6
CASSQRTGGGSPLHF
TGCGCCAGCAGCCAAAGGACAGGGGGAGGCTCACCCCTCCACTTT
>TRBV12-5|many|.|TRBJ2-7
CASGTTENYEQYF
TGTGCTAGTGGGACCACAGAAAACTACGAGCAGTACTTC
>TRBV7-2|.|.|TRBJ1-5
CASSLDLGFGNQPQHF
TGTGCCAGCAGCTTAGATCTGGGTTTCGGGAATCAGCCCCAGCATTTT
>TRBV6-2/TRBV6-3|.|TRBD1|TRBJ1-5
CASSATFRGQEGAQHF
TGTGCCAGCAGCGCCACGTTCCGTGGACAGGAGGGGGCCCAGCATTTT
>TRBV18|.|.|TRBJ1-2
CASSPSAESPLEGYTF
TGTGCCAGCTCACCCTCGGCAGAGTCACCATTAGAAGGCTACACCTTC
>TRBV29-1|.|.|TRBJ1-1
CSVSLGQGDTEAFF
TGCAGCGTTTCCCTCGGGCAGGGAGACACTGAAGCTTTCTTT
>TRBV28|.|.|TRBJ2-7
CASSSQGLPYEQYF
TGTGCCAGCAGTTCACAGGGTCTACCCTACGAGCAGTACTTC
>TRBV28|many|.|TRBJ2-7
CASTPFGSYEQYF
TGTGCCAGCACCCCTTTCGGGAGTTACGAGCAGTACTTC
>TRBV12-3/TRBV12-4|many|.|TRBJ1-1
CASSFRTVNTEAFF
TGTGCCAGCAGTTTCAGGACCGTGAACACTGAAGCTTTCTTT
>TRBV2|many|.|TRBJ1-5
CASRPQSNQPQHF
TGTGCCAGCAGACCGCAAAGCAATCAGCCCCAGCATTTT
>TRBV10-2|.|.|TRBJ2-5
CASSESGLGRLKTQYF
TGCGCCAGCAGTGAGTCCGGCCTGGGACGGCTGAAGACCCAGTACTTC
>TRBV29-1|once|TRBD2|TRBJ2-3
CSVEGAGGADTQYF
TGCAGCGTTGAAGGGGCGGGAGGAGCAGATACGCAGTATTTT
>TRBV20-1|few|TRBD1|TRBJ1-2
CSAIDRAGGSYTF
TGCAGTGCCATCGACAGGGCGGGGGGGAGCTACACCTTC
>TRBV30|.|TRBD2|TRBJ2-3
CAWSVAGAPHTDTQYF
TGTGCCTGGAGTGTAGCGGGAGCCCCACACACAGATACGCAGTATTTT
>TRBV6-2/TRBV6-3|few|.|TRBJ2-2
CASSYTPGAYTGELFF
TGTGCCAGCAGTTACACCCCAGGAGCCTACACCGGGGAGCTGTTTTTT
>TRBV20-1|.|.|TRBJ1-1
CSAPDEKRMNTEAFF
TGCAGTGCCCCGGACGAAAAGAGAATGAACACTGAAGCTTTCTTT
>TRBV12-3/TRBV12-4|few|.|TRBJ1-5
CASSVRGGIIGNQPQHF
TGTGCCAGCAGCGTCCGGGGGGGGATTATCGGCAATCAGCCCCAGCATTTT
>TRBV6-1|once|.|TRBJ1-1
CASSGTLSNTEAFF
TGTGCCAGCTCCGGGACACTCTCGAACACTGAAGCTTTCTTT
>TRBV5-4|.|TRBD1|TRBJ2-2
CASSSTGVRTGELFF
TGTGCCAGCAGCTCGACAGGGGTCCGCACCGGGGAGCTGTTTTTT